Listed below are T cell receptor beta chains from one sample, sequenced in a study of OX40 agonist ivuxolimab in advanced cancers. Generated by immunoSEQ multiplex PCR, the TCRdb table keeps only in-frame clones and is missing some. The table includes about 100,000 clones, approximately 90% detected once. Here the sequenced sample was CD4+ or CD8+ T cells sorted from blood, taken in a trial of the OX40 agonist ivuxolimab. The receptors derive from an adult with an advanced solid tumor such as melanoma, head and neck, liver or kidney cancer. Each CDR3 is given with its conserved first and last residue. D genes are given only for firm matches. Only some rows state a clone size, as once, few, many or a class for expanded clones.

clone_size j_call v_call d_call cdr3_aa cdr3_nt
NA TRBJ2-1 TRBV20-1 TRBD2 CSVVQRGVQFF TGCAGTGTTGTCCAGCGGGGGGTCCAGTTCTTC
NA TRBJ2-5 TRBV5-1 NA CASSLGQSQETQYF TGCGCCAGCAGCTTGGGGCAAAGCCAAGAGACCCAGTACTTC
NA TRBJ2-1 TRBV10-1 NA CASSGQDPSSYNEQFF TGCGCCAGCAGTGGACAGGACCCCAGCTCCTACAATGAGCAGTTCTTC
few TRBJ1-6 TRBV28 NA CASRGRRSPLHF TGTGCCAGCAGGGGACGACGTTCACCCCTCCACTTT
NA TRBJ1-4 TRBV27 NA CASSFNEKLFF TGTGCCAGCAGCTTTAATGAAAAACTGTTTTTT
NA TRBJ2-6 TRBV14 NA CASSQLREGANVLTF TGTGCCAGCAGCCAATTACGTGAAGGGGCCAACGTCCTGACTTTC
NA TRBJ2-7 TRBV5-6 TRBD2 CASSLVAGGTYEQYF TGTGCCAGCAGCTTGGTGGCGGGGGGTACCTACGAGCAGTACTTC
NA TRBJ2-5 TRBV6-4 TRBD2 CASSARGGETQYF TGTGCCAGCAGCGCCCGGGGAGGGGAGACCCAGTACTTC
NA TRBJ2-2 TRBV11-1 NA CASSPRGQGTGELFF TGTGCCAGCAGCCCCCGGGGGCAGGGCACCGGGGAGCTGTTTTTT
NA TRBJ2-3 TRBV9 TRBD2 CASSVTSGGSDTQYF TGTGCCAGCAGCGTAACTAGCGGGGGGTCAGATACGCAGTATTTT
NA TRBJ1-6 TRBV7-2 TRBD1 CASSLGTGNSPLHF TGTGCCAGCAGCTTGGGGACAGGGAATTCACCCCTCCACTTT
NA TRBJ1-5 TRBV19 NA CASSTTGPNQPQHF TGTGCCAGTAGTACCACAGGGCCCAATCAGCCCCAGCATTTT
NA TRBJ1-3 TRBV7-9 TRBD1 CASSLTGESRNTIYF TGTGCCAGCAGCCTAACAGGGGAAAGTAGAAACACCATATATTTT
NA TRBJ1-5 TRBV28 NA CASSPSSDLPNQPQHF TGTGCCAGCAGCCCCAGCTCCGATCTTCCGAATCAGCCCCAGCATTTT
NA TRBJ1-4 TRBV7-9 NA CASSLAGFNEKLFF TGTGCCAGCAGCTTAGCGGGGTTTAATGAAAAACTGTTTTTT
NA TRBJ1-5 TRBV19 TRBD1 CASSSGTGGKLYQPQHF TGTGCCAGTAGTTCGGGGACAGGTGGTAAGTTGTATCAGCCCCAGCATTTT
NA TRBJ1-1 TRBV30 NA CAWKTGGGTEAFF TGTGCCTGGAAAACCGGAGGGGGTACTGAAGCTTTCTTT
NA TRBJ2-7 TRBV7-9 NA CASSPPPRFSYEQYF TGTGCCAGCAGCCCACCCCCCCGGTTCTCTTACGAGCAGTACTTC
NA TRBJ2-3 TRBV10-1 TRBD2 CASSEKGLGTDTQYF TGCGCCAGCAGTGAGAAAGGACTAGGAACAGATACGCAGTATTTT
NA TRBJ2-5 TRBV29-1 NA CSVEADGGQETQYF TGCAGCGTTGAAGCGGACGGAGGCCAAGAGACCCAGTACTTC
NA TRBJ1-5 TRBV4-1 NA CASSQDLTRKHSNQPQHF TGCGCCAGCAGCCAAGATCTGACGAGGAAACATAGCAATCAGCCCCAGCATTTT
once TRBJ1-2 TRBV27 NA CASTQGGSAYGYTF TGTGCCAGCACTCAAGGGGGGTCCGCCTATGGCTACACCTTC
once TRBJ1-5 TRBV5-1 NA CASSLEGGSNQPQHF TGCGCCAGCAGCTTGGAGGGAGGGAGCAATCAGCCCCAGCATTTT
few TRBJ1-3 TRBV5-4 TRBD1 CASSRGTGDGNTIYF TGTGCCAGCAGCAGAGGGACAGGGGATGGAAACACCATATATTTT
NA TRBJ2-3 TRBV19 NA CASSPWGITDTQYF TGTGCCAGTAGTCCCTGGGGGATCACAGATACGCAGTATTTT
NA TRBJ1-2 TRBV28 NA CASSFGLGSPNYGYTF TGTGCCAGCAGTTTTGGATTGGGCTCTCCTAACTATGGCTACACCTTC
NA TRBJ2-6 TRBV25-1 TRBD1 CASSLTGDSNVLTF TGTGCCAGCAGTCTAACAGGGGACAGTAACGTCCTGACTTTC
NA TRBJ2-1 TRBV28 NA CASFPSSYNEQFF TGTGCCAGCTTTCCCAGCTCCTACAATGAGCAGTTCTTC
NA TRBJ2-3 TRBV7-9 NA CASSQGFVPRTDTQYF TGTGCCAGCAGCCAGGGTTTTGTCCCTCGCACAGATACGCAGTATTTT
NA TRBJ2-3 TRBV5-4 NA CASSLGTEKNTQYF TGTGCCAGCAGCTTGGGGACCGAGAAAAATACGCAGTATTTT
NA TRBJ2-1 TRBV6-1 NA CASSSLIRDDEQFF TGTGCCAGCAGTTCCCTGATCCGGGACGATGAGCAGTTCTTC
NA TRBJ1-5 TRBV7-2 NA CASSLEGGRNQPQHF TGTGCCAGCAGCTTAGAAGGGGGACGAAATCAGCCCCAGCATTTT
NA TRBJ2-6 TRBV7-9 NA CASSLVAGSGANVLTF TGTGCCAGCAGCTTAGTCGCCGGCTCTGGGGCCAACGTCCTGACTTTC
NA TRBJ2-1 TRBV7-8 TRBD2 CASSLGLAAYNEQFF TGTGCCAGCAGCTTAGGACTAGCGGCTTACAATGAGCAGTTCTTC
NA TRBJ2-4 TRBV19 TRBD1 CASSNTGGGKNIQYF TGTGCCAGTAGTAATACAGGGGGCGGCAAAAACATTCAGTACTTC
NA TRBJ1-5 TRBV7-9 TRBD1 CASSATGGQPQHF TGTGCCAGCAGCGCGACAGGGGGACAGCCCCAGCATTTT
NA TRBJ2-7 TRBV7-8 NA CASSLVSAYEQYF TGTGCCAGCAGCTTAGTCAGTGCCTACGAGCAGTACTTC
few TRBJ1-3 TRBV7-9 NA CASSKTDSGNTIYF TGTGCCAGCAGTAAAACAGACTCTGGAAACACCATATATTTT
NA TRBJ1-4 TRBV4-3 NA CASSQGGLTNEKLFF TGCGCCAGCAGCCAGGGGGGGCTGACTAATGAAAAACTGTTTTTT
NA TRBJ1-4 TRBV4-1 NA CASSTTGTNEKLFF TGCGCCAGCAGCACAACCGGGACAAACGAAAAACTGTTTTTT
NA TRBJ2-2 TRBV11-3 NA CASSLVAFGELFF TGTGCCAGCAGCTTAGTAGCCTTCGGGGAGCTGTTTTTT